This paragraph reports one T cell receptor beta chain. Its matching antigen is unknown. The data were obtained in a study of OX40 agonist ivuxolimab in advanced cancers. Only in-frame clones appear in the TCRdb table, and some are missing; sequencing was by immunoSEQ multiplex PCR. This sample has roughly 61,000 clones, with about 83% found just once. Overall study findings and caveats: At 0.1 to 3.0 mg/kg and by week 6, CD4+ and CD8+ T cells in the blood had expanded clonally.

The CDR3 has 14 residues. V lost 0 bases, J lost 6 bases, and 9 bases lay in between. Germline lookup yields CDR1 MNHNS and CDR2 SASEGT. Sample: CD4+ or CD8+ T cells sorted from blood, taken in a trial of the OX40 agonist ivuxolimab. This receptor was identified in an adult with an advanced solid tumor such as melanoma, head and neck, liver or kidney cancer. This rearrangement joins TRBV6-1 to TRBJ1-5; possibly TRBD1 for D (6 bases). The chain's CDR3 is CASSEAGGGQPQHF. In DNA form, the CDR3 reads TGTGCCAGCAGTGAAGCGGGGGGCGGTCAGCCCCAGCATTTT.